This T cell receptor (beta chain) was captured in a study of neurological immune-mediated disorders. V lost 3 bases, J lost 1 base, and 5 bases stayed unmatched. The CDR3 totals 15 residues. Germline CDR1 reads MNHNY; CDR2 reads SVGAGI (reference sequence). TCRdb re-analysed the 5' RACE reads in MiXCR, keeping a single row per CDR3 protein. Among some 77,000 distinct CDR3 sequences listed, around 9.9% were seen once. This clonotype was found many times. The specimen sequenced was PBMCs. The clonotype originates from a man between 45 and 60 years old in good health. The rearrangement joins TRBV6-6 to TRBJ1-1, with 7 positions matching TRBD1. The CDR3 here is CASSYWTGPNTEAFF. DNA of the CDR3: TGTGCCAGCAGTTATTGGACAGGTCCGAACACTGAAGCTTTCTTT.